The rows below give T cell receptor beta chains drawn from one sample of a study of T-cell memory formation after mild COVID-19. Each CDR3 protein gets one entry after TCRdb re-called the 5' RACE reads with MiXCR. Of about 400,000 distinct CDR3 sequences listed, around 15% are singletons. Sample: PBMCs or a T cell subset sorted from them (not recorded which). The receptors here all came from a man aged 18-30 years who had mild COVID-19 (a few samples of this study predate the infection). Cell type and time point are not known. CDR3s include the opening cysteine and the closing phenylalanine or tryptophan. Each record gives: CDR3 length, V gene, J gene, clone size, D gene, CDR3 protein, CDR3 DNA. D genes are given only for firm matches. Size values are once, few and many counts, or a class for expanded clones, and some rows have none.

18	TRBV28	TRBJ2-4	NA	TRBD1	CASSSLDRAPVAKNIQYF	TGTGCCAGCAGTTCCCTGGACAGGGCCCCGGTAGCCAAAAACATTCAGTACTTC
17	TRBV9	TRBJ2-1	NA	NA	CASSVDGGASPYNEQFF	TGTGCCAGCAGCGTAGACGGTGGTGCTAGTCCCTACAATGAGCAGTTCTTC
13	TRBV7-9	TRBJ2-7	NA	NA	CASSFEGLYEQYF	TGTGCCAGCAGCTTTGAGGGCCTCTACGAGCAGTACTTC
14	TRBV19	TRBJ2-3	many	TRBD2	CASSTSGVKDTQYF	TGTGCCAGTAGTACTAGCGGGGTCAAAGATACGCAGTATTTT
16	TRBV4-2	TRBJ1-1	few	NA	CASSQDTRGGHTEAFF	TGTGCCAGCAGCCAAGATACTAGGGGGGGTCACACTGAAGCTTTCTTT
16	TRBV7-9	TRBJ2-7	NA	NA	CASSLSLGGASYEQYF	TGTGCCAGCAGCTTATCTCTGGGGGGCGCCTCCTACGAGCAGTACTTC
14	TRBV10-1	TRBJ2-3	NA	TRBD1	CASSEGQGADTQYF	TGCGCCAGCAGTGAGGGACAGGGTGCAGATACGCAGTATTTT
14	TRBV5-6	TRBJ2-5	NA	TRBD1	CASSFRDRGETQYF	TGTGCCAGCAGCTTCAGGGACAGGGGGGAGACCCAGTACTTC
13	TRBV4-3	TRBJ1-5	NA	NA	CASSQDRTQPQHF	TGCGCCAGCAGCCAAGATCGGACTCAGCCCCAGCATTTT
15	TRBV5-1	TRBJ2-7	few	NA	CASSLVGNGFYEQYF	TGCGCCAGCAGCCTCGTCGGGAACGGATTCTACGAGCAGTACTTC
13	TRBV29-1	TRBJ1-1	NA	NA	CSVGQVLNTEAFF	TGCAGCGTTGGGCAGGTTTTGAACACTGAAGCTTTCTTT
14	TRBV6-5	TRBJ1-1	few	TRBD1	CASSYSTGVDEAFF	TGTGCCAGCAGTTACTCGACAGGGGTCGATGAAGCTTTCTTT
19	TRBV7-9	TRBJ2-4	NA	TRBD2	CASSLGLGRADLAKNIQYF	TGTGCCAGCAGCTTAGGATTGGGGAGGGCGGACCTAGCCAAAAACATTCAGTACTTC
13	TRBV6-5	TRBJ2-1	few	NA	CASVEQGGNEQFF	TGTGCCAGCGTTGAACAAGGGGGCAATGAGCAGTTCTTC
16	TRBV20-1	TRBJ1-3	few	TRBD1	CSATTGGKYSGNTIYF	TGCAGTGCAACTACAGGGGGCAAATACTCTGGAAACACCATATATTTT
15	TRBV4-3	TRBJ2-1	few	TRBD1	CASSQDGQGKNEQFF	TGCGCCAGCAGCCAAGATGGACAGGGAAAGAATGAGCAGTTCTTC
15	TRBV2	TRBJ1-6	NA	TRBD1	CASQQRRQGYSPLHF	TGTGCCAGCCAGCAACGGAGACAGGGATACTCACCCCTCCACTTT
15	TRBV29-1	TRBJ2-1	NA	NA	CSASGSRSSYNEQFF	TGCAGCGCCTCAGGGTCCAGGAGTTCCTACAATGAGCAGTTCTTC
11	TRBV30	TRBJ2-1	NA	NA	CAWNSYNEQFF	TGTGCCTGGAATAGCTACAATGAGCAGTTCTTC
13	TRBV6-5	TRBJ2-1	few	TRBD2	CASSYGLGGEQFF	TGTGCCAGCAGTTACGGACTAGGAGGCGAGCAGTTCTTC
13	TRBV7-2	TRBJ1-1	few	TRBD1	CASSIQGATEAFF	TGTGCCAGCAGCATCCAGGGGGCCACTGAAGCTTTCTTT
14	TRBV7-2	TRBJ1-2	few	NA	CASSLGQGYNGYTF	TGTGCCAGCAGCTTAGGGCAGGGTTATAATGGCTACACCTTC
14	TRBV7-2	TRBJ1-1	few	NA	CASSFRVSSTEAFF	TGTGCCAGCAGCTTCAGGGTTTCTAGCACTGAAGCTTTCTTT
14	TRBV24-1	TRBJ2-1	few	NA	CATSAAGSPNGQFF	TGTGCCACCAGTGCGGCAGGTAGTCCCAACGGGCAGTTCTTC
13	TRBV24-1	TRBJ2-5	few	NA	CATSDGPRETQYF	TGTGCCACCAGTGATGGGCCGCGGGAGACCCAGTACTTC
14	TRBV12-3/TRBV12-4	TRBJ1-1	NA	NA	CASRGGSLVTEAFF	TGTGCCAGCAGGGGGGGCAGTCTGGTCACTGAAGCTTTCTTT
12	TRBV6-5	TRBJ1-2	NA	TRBD1	CASREGAGGYTF	TGTGCCAGCAGGGAGGGGGCGGGCGGCTACACCTTC
18	TRBV3-1	TRBJ2-5	NA	TRBD2	CASSQDRSSGDPGETQYF	TGTGCCAGCAGCCAAGATAGGTCTAGCGGGGATCCAGGGGAGACCCAGTACTTC
13	TRBV6-2/TRBV6-3	TRBJ2-1	NA	NA	CASRPNWDNEQFF	TGTGCCAGCAGACCGAACTGGGACAATGAGCAGTTCTTC
15	TRBV5-6	TRBJ2-5	NA	TRBD1	CASSGGTGAQETQYF	TGTGCCAGCAGCGGCGGGACAGGGGCCCAAGAGACCCAGTACTTC
13	TRBV2	TRBJ2-5	many	NA	CASTRQTQETQYF	TGTGCCAGCACCAGACAGACCCAAGAGACCCAGTACTTC
14	TRBV12-3/TRBV12-4	TRBJ2-3	few	NA	CASTGGGPTDTQYF	TGTGCCAGTACAGGGGGGGGGCCCACAGATACGCAGTATTTT
15	TRBV15	TRBJ2-1	many	TRBD2	CATRSGRGGINEQFF	TGTGCCACCAGGTCCGGGAGGGGGGGCATCAATGAGCAGTTCTTC
15	TRBV7-9	TRBJ1-1	few	NA	CASSARDGSDTEAFF	TGTGCCAGCAGCGCCCGGGACGGCAGCGATACTGAAGCTTTCTTT
15	TRBV6-2/TRBV6-3	TRBJ2-5	NA	NA	CAICRDQGVEETQYF	TGTGCCATCTGTAGGGATCAGGGAGTAGAAGAGACCCAGTACTTC
15	TRBV7-9	TRBJ2-5	few	TRBD2	CASSSYTSAQETQYF	TGTGCCAGCAGCTCTTATACTAGCGCCCAAGAGACCCAGTACTTC
15	TRBV7-6	TRBJ2-7	NA	TRBD1	CASSLQQGTRLEQYF	TGTGCCAGCAGCCTCCAACAGGGGACACGTCTCGAGCAGTACTTC
15	TRBV19	TRBJ2-1	few	TRBD1	CASSGPGTAYNEQFF	TGTGCCAGTAGCGGTCCCGGGACAGCCTACAATGAGCAGTTCTTC
16	TRBV5-5	TRBJ2-1	few	NA	CASSLRPISGYNEQFF	TGTGCCAGCAGCCTAAGGCCGATTTCGGGATACAATGAGCAGTTCTTC
13	TRBV7-9	TRBJ2-7	NA	TRBD1	CASSSDRGNEQYF	TGTGCCAGCAGCTCCGACAGGGGCAACGAGCAGTACTTC
15	TRBV2	TRBJ2-5	few	NA	CASSVGGALRETQYF	TGTGCCAGCAGTGTCGGAGGGGCCCTGCGGGAGACCCAGTACTTC
14	TRBV7-3	TRBJ2-7	NA	TRBD2	CASSSSGTSFEQYF	TGTGCCAGCAGCTCCTCCGGGACTAGTTTCGAGCAGTACTTC
16	TRBV5-4	TRBJ2-1	few	NA	CASSEGGASSYNEQFF	TGTGCCAGCAGCGAGGGGGGGGCCTCTTCCTACAATGAGCAGTTCTTC
14	TRBV5-1	TRBJ2-5	few	NA	CASRVAVNQETQYF	TGCGCCAGCAGGGTAGCGGTAAACCAAGAGACCCAGTACTTC